This is a list of T cell receptor beta chains from one sample in a study of cytomegalovirus exposure and HLA in healthy donors. TCRdb keeps only in-frame clones here, not all; method: immunoSEQ multiplex PCR. Of 150,000 to 200,000 clones in the sample, around 80% are singletons; the top ten hold 1%. The material sequenced was PBMCs. The origin of the receptors is a woman between 40 and 55 years old in good health and CMV-seronegative. CDR3s include the opening cysteine and the closing phenylalanine or tryptophan. The order of the fields is J gene, D gene, V gene, clone size, CDR3 protein, CDR3 DNA. The D gene is left open where the match is weak. Clone size is stated in some rows and not others, as once, few, many or a class when expanded.

>TRBJ2-5|TRBD1|TRBV6-1|few
CASRGLTGEEQYF
TGTGCCAGCAGAGGCTTGACAGGGGAAGAGCAGTACTTC
>TRBJ1-2|.|TRBV28|few
CASGQQFSNYGYTF
TGTGCCAGCGGCCAACAGTTCTCTAACTATGGCTACACCTTC
>TRBJ1-5|TRBD1|TRBV2|.
CASTDRGQPQHF
TGTGCCAGCACGGACAGGGGGCAGCCCCAGCATTTT
>TRBJ2-1|TRBD2|TRBV7-2|.
CASSALRGGNEQFF
TGTGCCAGCAGCGCCCTACGCGGGGGGAATGAGCAGTTCTTC
>TRBJ2-1|.|TRBV27|.
CASNTGGNEQFF
TGTGCCAGCAATACCGGGGGCAATGAGCAGTTCTTC
>TRBJ1-4|.|TRBV9|.
CASSGPGANEKLFF
TGTGCCAGCAGCGGACCGGGGGCTAATGAAAAACTGTTTTTT
>TRBJ1-1|.|TRBV28|.
CASRPDPMRTENTEAFF
TGTGCCAGCAGACCCGATCCGATGAGGACAGAGAACACTGAAGCTTTCTTT
>TRBJ2-1|TRBD2|TRBV5-4|.
CASSSATSGMNNEQFF
TGTGCCAGCAGCTCAGCAACTAGCGGGATGAACAATGAGCAGTTCTTC
>TRBJ2-1|.|TRBV28|.
CASRSGQSSYNEQFF
TGTGCCAGCAGGTCCGGACAGAGCTCCTACAATGAGCAGTTCTTC
>TRBJ2-2|TRBD1|TRBV19|.
CASSPRQGGTGELFF
TGTGCCAGTTCCCCCAGACAGGGTGGAACCGGGGAGCTGTTTTTT
>TRBJ2-2|.|TRBV14|.
CASSRGGNTGELFF
TGTGCCAGCAGCCGAGGGGGGAACACCGGGGAGCTGTTTTTT
>TRBJ2-7|TRBD2|TRBV6-5|.
CASSRSGDSSYEQYF
TGTGCCAGCAGCCGGAGCGGGGATAGCTCCTACGAGCAGTACTTC
>TRBJ2-5|.|TRBV2|.
CASSEGGVGKETQYF
TGTGCCAGCAGTGAAGGGGGGGTTGGTAAGGAGACCCAGTACTTC
>TRBJ2-7|.|TRBV6-6|.
CASSYRTGTPYEQYF
TGTGCCAGCAGTTACAGAACCGGGACACCATACGAGCAGTACTTC
>TRBJ1-1|TRBD1|TRBV15|.
CATSRELGQGDTFF
TGTGCCACCAGCAGAGAACTTGGACAGGGTGATACTTTCTTT
>TRBJ2-1|.|TRBV27|.
CASSPQATYNEQFF
TGTGCCAGCAGTCCCCAGGCCACCTACAATGAGCAGTTCTTC
>TRBJ2-1|TRBD2|TRBV2|.
CASRLTSGKGGEQFF
TGTGCCAGCAGACTGACTAGCGGGAAGGGGGGTGAGCAGTTCTTC
>TRBJ2-5|TRBD1|TRBV28|.
CASSPGGWETQYF
TGTGCCAGCAGTCCAGGGGGCTGGGAGACCCAGTACTTC
>TRBJ2-3|TRBD1|TRBV29-1|few
CSVRTGSTDTQYF
TGCAGCGTCCGGACAGGGAGCACAGATACGCAGTATTTT
>TRBJ1-4|.|TRBV2|.
CASRSGEKLFF
TGTGCCAGCAGGTCAGGGGAAAAACTGTTTTTT